The present TCR beta chain was sequenced within a study of lung T cells in sarcoidosis with Löfgren's syndrome. In the study overall: CD4+ T cells build up in sarcoidosis bronchoalveolar lavage fluid. Repertoire analyses centered on Löfgren's syndrome patients.

This CDR3 has 17 residues. Germline-derived CDR1 and CDR2 are MDHEN and SYDVKM. V was pared by 6 bases and J by 7 bases, with 10 bases of the junction left unmatched. TCRdb reprocessed the reads via MiXCR and lists one record per CDR3 protein. The data show more than 2,000 distinct CDR3 sequences, with around 18% seen just once and roughly 12% held by the top ten. This clonotype was observed at least ten times. This sequence was found in a human donor with sarcoidosis (Löfgren's syndrome or another form), or a control subject (not recorded which). The sample consisted of CD4+ T cells from bronchoalveolar lavage. The genes are TRBV28 and TRBJ2-2; 14 positions agree with TRBD2. CDR3 region: CASSTTSGGAHVGELFF. In DNA form, the CDR3 reads TGTGCCAGCAGCACGACTAGCGGGGGGGCGCACGTCGGGGAGCTGTTTTTT.